One sample yielded the 21 T cell receptor beta chains listed below, sequenced in a study of blood T cell repertoires in COVID-19. Repertoires were generated with immunoSEQ multiplex PCR, while TCRdb's copy carries only in-frame clones and drops some. Of some 70,000 clones listed, less than 85% are singletons. The sequencing input was peripheral blood. The receptors here all came from a man between 60 and 75 years old with acute or convalescent COVID-19.

The V and J genes are TRBV3-1 (or the pseudogene TRBV3-2) and TRBJ2-2; the match to TRBD2 covers 8 bases. CDR1 and CDR2 (germline): LGHDT, YNNKEL (reference sequence). The CDR3 spans 17 residues. The junction had 8 bases not matched to a gene; V was cut back by 1 base and J by 4 bases. In DNA, the CDR3 is TGTGCCAGCAGCCAAGGTAGCGGGAAGTCTTCCACCGGGGAGCTGTTTTTT. Protein: CASSQGSGKSSTGELFF.

This clone has a single count. The rearrangement uses TRBV5-4 and TRBJ1-1, with a possible D match to TRBD1 (5 bases). Germline CDR1 is SGHNT and CDR2 is YYREEE (reference sequence). CDR3 length equals 14 residues. V lost 3 bases and J lost 0, with 9 bases in between. The chain's CDR3 is CASSSDMVNTEAFF. CDR3 sequence (DNA): TGTGCCAGCAGCTCGGACATGGTGAACACTGAAGCTTTCTTT.

In its sample, this clone was seen a few times. The chain is built from TRBV19 and TRBJ2-2; 11 bases line up with TRBD2. CDR3 length: 16 amino acids. Germline lookup yields CDR1 LNHDA and CDR2 SQIVND (reference sequence). J was trimmed by 3 bases and V by 11 bases; bases with no gene match: 11. The chain's CDR3 is CAAHRSGGADTGELFF. The CDR3, as DNA: TGTGCCGCCCACCGTAGCGGGGGGGCTGACACCGGGGAGCTGTTTTTT.

CDR3 nucleotide sequence: TGTGCCAGCAGCTTAACCCCCTGGCAAAGCCAAGAGACCCAGTACTTC. Translated: CASSLTPWQSQETQYF. The V gene is TRBV7-3, the J gene TRBJ2-5; D is unresolved. Germline CDR1 is SGHTA and CDR2 is FQGTGA. V was trimmed by 0 bases and J by 1 base, leaving 12 bases between them. CDR3 length equals 16 residues.

This clone has a handful of counts. The chain couples TRBV14 to TRBJ2-5; 7 bases align to TRBD2. The CDR3 is 14 amino acids. In germline, CDR1 is SGHDN, CDR2 FVKESK. The V and J ends lost 3 bases and 5 bases, in that order; junction bases with no gene match: 6. CDR3 sequence reads: CASSHGLGSETQYF. The CDR3 DNA follows: TGTGCCAGCAGCCATGGACTAGGAAGTGAGACCCAGTACTTC.

The CDR3 spells CASLKTGGSTEAFF. In DNA, the CDR3 is TGTGCCAGCCTGAAGACAGGGGGGAGCACTGAAGCTTTCTTT. J is TRBJ1-1 and V is TRBV2; 9 bases map to TRBD1. The CDR3 is made up of 14 amino acids. J gave up 4 bases and V 8 bases, and 8 bases lay outside the gene matches. The germline V gene encodes CDR1 SNHLY and CDR2 FYNNEI.

The gene calls are TRBV28 and TRBJ2-5, with TRBD2 identical over 9 bases. Germline V gene sequence: CDR1 MDHEN, CDR2 SYDVKM. The junction had 5 bases not matched to a gene; V was cut back by 4 bases and J by 5 bases. The CDR3 totals 14 residues. CDR3 in amino acids: CASSSLAGVETQYF. The CDR3 nucleotides are TGTGCCAGCAGTTCTTTAGCGGGAGTGGAGACCCAGTACTTC.

This CDR3 reads CASSQESGAGYGYTF. For the CDR3, the DNA is TGTGCCAGCAGCCAAGAGTCAGGGGCGGGCTATGGCTACACCTTC. V is TRBV3-1 (or the pseudogene TRBV3-2) and J is TRBJ1-2, with a weak D call TRBD1 (6 bases). CDR3 length: 15 residues. The V end was cut by 0 bases, the J end by 4 bases, with 12 bases between. The germline CDR1 and CDR2 sequences are LGHDT and YNNKEL (reference sequence).

The chain is built from TRBV19 and TRBJ2-4; 9 nucleotides agree with TRBD1. This CDR3 spans 15 amino acids. Trimming at V came to 7 bases and at J to 7 bases, leaving 11 bases not matched to a gene. CDR1 is LNHDA, CDR2 SQIVND, per germline (reference sequence). The CDR3 nucleotides are TGTGCCAGTACCCAACGCTGGGGACAGGGTAACATTCAGTACTTC. Encoded protein: CASTQRWGQGNIQYF.

This clone was seen only once. The V call is TRBV5-4, the J call TRBJ2-2; D is possibly TRBD2 (5 bases). Trimming left V 5 bases short and J 5 bases short, with 10 bases between. The CDR3 is made up of 13 amino acids. Germline loops: CDR1 SGHNT, CDR2 YYREEE (reference sequence). CDR3 amino acids: CASRFRETGELFF. In nucleotides, the CDR3 is TGTGCCAGCAGGTTTAGGGAGACCGGGGAGCTGTTTTTT.

This sequence joins TRBV7-9 and TRBJ1-2, with D possibly TRBD1 on 6 matching bases. Trimming removed 5 bases at V and 5 bases at J, with 12 bases between. Germline loops: CDR1 SEHNR, CDR2 FQNEAQ (reference sequence). The CDR3 sequence is 13 residues long. The DNA of the CDR3 is TGTGCCAGCAGCCTGACAGGTCTTTATGGCTACACCTTC. Translated, it gives CASSLTGLYGYTF. Complete variable domain (other parts from reference TRBV7-9 and TRBJ1-2): DTGVSQNPRHKITKRGQNVTFRCDPISEHNRLYWYRQTLGQGPEFLTYFQNEAQLEKSRLLSDRFSAERPKGSFSTLEIQRTEQGDSAMYLCASSLTGLYGYTFGSGTRLTVV.

The chain is built from TRBV19 and TRBJ2-1, with 13 positions matching TRBD2. The J segment lost 6 bases and the V segment lost 2 bases, leaving 16 bases of the junction unmatched. This CDR3 has 20 residues. Germline CDR1 LNHDA, CDR2 SQIVND (reference sequence). CDR3 DNA: TGTGCCAGTAGTATAACCTCACTAGCGGGAGGGCCAGAAGGGGCCAATGAGCAGTTCTTC. Translating it yields CASSITSLAGGPEGANEQFF.

The chain joins TRBV9 to TRBJ1-1; D possibly corresponds to TRBD1 (6 bases). CDR3 size: 12 residues. Germline CDR1 is SGDLS and CDR2 is YYNGEE. The CDR3 nucleotides are TGTGCAGCTAGGGAGGGGGGAACCGAAGCTTTCTTT. Translating gives CAAREGGTEAFF. Together with reference TRBV9 and TRBJ1-1, the CDR3 gives the full variable domain: DSGVTQTPKHLITATGQRVTLRCSPRSGDLSVYWYQQSLDQGLQFLIQYYNGEERAKGNILERFSAQQFPDLHSELNLSSLELGDSALYFCAAREGGTEAFFGQGTRLTVV.

For the CDR3, the DNA is TGTGCCAGCAGCTTAGGGTGGGACTACACAGATACGCAGTATTTT. Protein sequence: CASSLGWDYTDTQYF. The chain joins TRBV7-9 to TRBJ2-3; 7 bases agree with TRBD2. This CDR3 has 15 residues. With 1 base clipped from V and 2 bases from J, the junction kept 3 bases outside the gene matches. The germline CDR1 and CDR2 sequences are SEHNR and FQNEAQ (reference sequence).

V is TRBV2 and J is TRBJ2-1; the match to TRBD2 covers 9 bases. The V gene end was trimmed by 8 bases and the J gene end by 4 bases; junction bases not matched to a gene: 3. Germline V lookup: CDR1 SNHLY, CDR2 FYNNEI. This CDR3 is built from 13 residues. CDR3 residues: CASRRGGYNEQFF. CDR3 nucleotide sequence: TGTGCCAGCCGGCGGGGGGGGTACAATGAGCAGTTCTTC.

The chain carries TRBV11-3 and TRBJ1-2, with D unresolved. The CDR3 sequence is 17 residues long. Germline CDR1 SGHNT, CDR2 YENEEA. The V end was cut by 0 bases, the J end by 3 bases, with 17 bases between. The CDR3 coding sequence is TGTGCCAGCAGCTTAGATGCGGCGGTCCCCCGAGACTATGGCTACACCTTC. Residues: CASSLDAAVPRDYGYTF.

The V gene is TRBV5-1, the J gene TRBJ2-2; the match to TRBD2 covers 7 bases. CDR3 length: 14 amino acids. The V gene's germline CDR1 is SGHRS and CDR2 YFSETQ. V trimming: 5 bases; J trimming: 4 bases; junction bases outside the gene matches: 5. The CDR3 here is CASRFGGTTGELFF. CDR3 bases: TGCGCCAGCAGGTTCGGGGGGACCACCGGGGAGCTGTTTTTT.

This clone was found once. The gene calls are TRBV6-5 and TRBJ2-1; 10 bases agree with TRBD2. Trimming took 6 bases from V and 5 from J; bases not matched to a gene: 7. CDR1 MNHEY and CDR2 SVGAGI come from the germline V gene. The CDR3 has 15 residues. The CDR3 is CASSGTSGDNNEQFF. Written as DNA, the CDR3 is TGTGCCAGCAGCGGTACTAGCGGGGATAACAATGAGCAGTTCTTC.

This clone was counted only a few times. This sequence joins TRBV18 and TRBJ2-7, with a weak D call TRBD2 (5 bases). This CDR3 comprises 12 residues. With 5 bases removed from V and 7 bases from J, the gap between germline ends came to 12 bases. The germline V gene has CDR1 KGHSH and CDR2 LQKENI. CDR3 sequence reads: CASSLGVGEQYF. Here the CDR3 DNA reads TGTGCCAGCTCATTGGGAGTCGGAGAGCAGTACTTC.

The chain carries TRBV7-9 and TRBJ1-3, with TRBD1 matching over 7 bases. With V trimmed by 6 bases and J by 0 bases, 5 bases remained unmatched. The germline CDR1 and CDR2 sequences are SEHNR and FQNEAQ (reference sequence). There are 15 residues in the CDR3. The CDR3 sequence: CASRPDRDSGNTIYF. The CDR3 nucleotides are TGTGCCAGCAGGCCCGACAGGGACTCTGGAAACACCATATATTTT.

The J gene is TRBJ1-4, the V gene TRBV19; 7 nucleotides agree with TRBD1. There are 15 residues in the CDR3. Per germline, CDR1 LNHDA and CDR2 SQIVND (reference sequence). Trimming took 8 bases from V and 2 from J; bases not matched to a gene: 8. In nucleotides, the CDR3 is TGTGCCAGTTCCGACAGGGACTCGACTAATGAAAAACTGTTTTTT. It translates to CASSDRDSTNEKLFF.